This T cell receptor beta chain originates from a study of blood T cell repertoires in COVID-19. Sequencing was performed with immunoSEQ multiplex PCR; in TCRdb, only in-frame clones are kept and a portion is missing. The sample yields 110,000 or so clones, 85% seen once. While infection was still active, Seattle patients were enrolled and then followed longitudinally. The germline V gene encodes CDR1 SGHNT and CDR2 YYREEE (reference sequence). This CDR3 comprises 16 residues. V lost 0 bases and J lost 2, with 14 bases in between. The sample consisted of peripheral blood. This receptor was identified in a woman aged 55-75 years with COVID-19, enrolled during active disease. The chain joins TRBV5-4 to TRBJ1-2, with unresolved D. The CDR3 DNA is TGTGCCAGCAGCTTGGGTTATCGTGGCGGAAACTATGGCTACACCTTC. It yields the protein CASSLGYRGGNYGYTF.